This T cell receptor (beta chain) was captured by sequencing in a study of cytomegalovirus exposure and HLA in healthy donors. The V gene's germline CDR1 is SEHNR and CDR2 FQNEAQ (reference sequence). CDR3 size: 12 residues. Trimming took off 2 bases at V and 4 bases at J, with 5 bases between the two ends. Primers: 60 Vbeta forward and 13 Jbeta reverse. Generated by immunoSEQ multiplex PCR, the TCRdb table keeps only in-frame clones and is missing some. Of more than 100,000 clones listed, approximately 60% are singletons. The J gene is TRBJ2-5, the V gene TRBV7-9; no reliable D call. The receptor's source is a woman in her thirties or forties in good health and CMV-seronegative. Material: PBMCs. CDR3 amino acids: CASSLLPETQYF. The CDR3 DNA reads TGTGCCAGCAGCTTACTCCCAGAGACCCAGTACTTC.